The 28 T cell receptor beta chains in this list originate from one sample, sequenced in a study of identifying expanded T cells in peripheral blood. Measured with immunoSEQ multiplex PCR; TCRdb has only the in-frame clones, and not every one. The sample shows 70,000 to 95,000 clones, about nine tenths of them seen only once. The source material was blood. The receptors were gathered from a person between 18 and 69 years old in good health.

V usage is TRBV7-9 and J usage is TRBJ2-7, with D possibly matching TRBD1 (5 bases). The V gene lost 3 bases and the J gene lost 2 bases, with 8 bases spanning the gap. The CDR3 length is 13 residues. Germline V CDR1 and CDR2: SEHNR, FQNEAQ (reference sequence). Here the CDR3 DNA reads TGTGCCAGCAGCTTGCAGGGCCCCTACGAGCAGTACTTC. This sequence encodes CASSLQGPYEQYF.

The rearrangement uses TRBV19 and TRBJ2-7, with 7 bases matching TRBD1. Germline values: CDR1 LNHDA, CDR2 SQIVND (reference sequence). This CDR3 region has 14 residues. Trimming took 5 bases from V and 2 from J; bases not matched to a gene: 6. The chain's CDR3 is CASSPTTGTYEQYF. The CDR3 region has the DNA TGTGCCAGTAGTCCGACGACAGGGACCTACGAGCAGTACTTC.

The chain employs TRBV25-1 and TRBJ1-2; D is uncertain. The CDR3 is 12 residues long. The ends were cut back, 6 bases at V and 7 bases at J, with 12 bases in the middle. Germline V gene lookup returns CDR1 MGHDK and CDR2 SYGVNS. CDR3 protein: CASRDSLGGYTF. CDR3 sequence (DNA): TGTGCCAGCAGGGACTCCCTTGGTGGCTACACCTTC.

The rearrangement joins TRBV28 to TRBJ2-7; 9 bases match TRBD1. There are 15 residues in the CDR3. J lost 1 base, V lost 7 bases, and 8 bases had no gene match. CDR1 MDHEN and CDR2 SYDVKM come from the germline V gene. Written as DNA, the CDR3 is TGTGCCAGCACTGGGGGGGGGACAGGGTCCTACGAGCAGTACTTC. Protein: CASTGGGTGSYEQYF.

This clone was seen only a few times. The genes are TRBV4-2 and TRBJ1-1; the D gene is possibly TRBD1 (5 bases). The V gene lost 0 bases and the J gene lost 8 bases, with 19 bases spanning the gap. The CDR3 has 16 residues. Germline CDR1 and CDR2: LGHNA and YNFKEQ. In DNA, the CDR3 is TGTGCCAGCAGCCAAGACCCTATATGGGACGGTATGGAAGCTTTCTTT. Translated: CASSQDPIWDGMEAFF.

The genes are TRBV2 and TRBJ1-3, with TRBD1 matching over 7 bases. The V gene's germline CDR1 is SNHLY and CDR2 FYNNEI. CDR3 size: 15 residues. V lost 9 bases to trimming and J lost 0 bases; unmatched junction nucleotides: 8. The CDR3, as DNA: TGTGCCAGGAAGCGGACAGGCGTCTCTGGAAACACCATATATTTT. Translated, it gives CARKRTGVSGNTIYF. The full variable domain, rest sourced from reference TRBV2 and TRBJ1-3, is EPEVTQTPSHQVTQMGQEVILRCVPISNHLYFYWYRQILGQKVEFLVSFYNNEISEKSEIFDDQFSVERPDGSNFTLKIRSTKLEDSAMYFCARKRTGVSGNTIYFGEGSWLTVV.

CDR3 sequence: CASSFDYAVSNEQFF. As DNA, the CDR3 is TGTGCCAGCAGTTTTGACTATGCGGTTTCAAATGAGCAGTTCTTC. The rearrangement uses TRBV28 and TRBJ2-1; maybe TRBD2 (5 bases). The V end lost 3 bases, the J end lost 7 bases, and 16 bases lay between the germline ends. This CDR3 comprises 15 residues. Germline CDR1 reads MDHEN; CDR2 reads SYDVKM. Together with reference TRBV28 and TRBJ2-1, the CDR3 gives the full variable domain: DVKVTQSSRYLVKRTGEKVFLECVQDMDHENMFWYRQDPGLGLRLIYFSYDVKMKEKGDIPEGYSVSREKKERFSLILESASTNQTSMYLCASSFDYAVSNEQFFGPGTRLTVL.

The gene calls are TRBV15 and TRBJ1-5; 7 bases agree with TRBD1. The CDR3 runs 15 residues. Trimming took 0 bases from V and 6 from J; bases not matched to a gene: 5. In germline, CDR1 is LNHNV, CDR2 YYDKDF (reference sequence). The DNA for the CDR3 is TGTGCCACCAGCAGAGATAGGGGGCGCGCTCAGCCCCAGCATTTT. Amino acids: CATSRDRGRAQPQHF.

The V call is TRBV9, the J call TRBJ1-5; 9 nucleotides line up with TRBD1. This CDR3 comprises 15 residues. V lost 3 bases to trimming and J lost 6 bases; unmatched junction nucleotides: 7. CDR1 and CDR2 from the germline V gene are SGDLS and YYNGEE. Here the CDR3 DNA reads TGTGCCAGCAGCGCCGGGACAGGGTTTTTTCAGCCCCAGCATTTT. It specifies CASSAGTGFFQPQHF.

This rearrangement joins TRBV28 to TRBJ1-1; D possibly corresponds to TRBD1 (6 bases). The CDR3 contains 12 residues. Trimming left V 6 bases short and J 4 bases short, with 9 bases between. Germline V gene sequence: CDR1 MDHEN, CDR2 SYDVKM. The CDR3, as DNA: TGTGCCAGCAGAGTAGGGGGCACTGAAGCTTTCTTT. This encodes CASRVGGTEAFF.

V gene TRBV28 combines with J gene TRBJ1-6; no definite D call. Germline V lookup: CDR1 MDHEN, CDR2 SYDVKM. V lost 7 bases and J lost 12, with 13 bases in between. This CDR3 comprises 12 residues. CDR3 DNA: TGTGCCAGCACCCCCCCCCGCGGACCCCTCCACTTT. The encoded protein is CASTPPRGPLHF.

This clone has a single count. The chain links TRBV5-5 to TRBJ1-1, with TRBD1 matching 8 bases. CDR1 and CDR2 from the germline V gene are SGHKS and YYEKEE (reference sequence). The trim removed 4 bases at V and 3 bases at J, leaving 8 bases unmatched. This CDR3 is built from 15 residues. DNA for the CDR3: TGTGCCAGCAGCCCTACAGGGGGGGACTACACTGAAGCTTTCTTT. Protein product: CASSPTGGDYTEAFF.

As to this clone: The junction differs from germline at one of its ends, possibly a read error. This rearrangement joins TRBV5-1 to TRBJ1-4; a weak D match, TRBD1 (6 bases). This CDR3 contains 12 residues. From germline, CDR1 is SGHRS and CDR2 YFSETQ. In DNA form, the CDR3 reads TGCGCCAGCAGTTTGGACAGCCGAAAACTGTTTTTT. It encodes CASSLDSRKLFF. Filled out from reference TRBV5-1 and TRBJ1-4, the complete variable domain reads KAGVTQTPRYLIKTRGQQVTLSCSPISGHRSVSWYQQTPGQGLQFLFEYFSETQRNKGNFPGRFSGRQFSNSRSEMNVSTLELGDSALYLCASSLDSRKLFFGSGTQLSVL.

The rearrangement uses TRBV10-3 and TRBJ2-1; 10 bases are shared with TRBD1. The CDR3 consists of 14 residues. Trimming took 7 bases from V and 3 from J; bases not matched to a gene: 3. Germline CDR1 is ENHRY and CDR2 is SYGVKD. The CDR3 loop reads CAITRTGGYNEQFF. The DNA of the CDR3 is TGTGCCATCACCCGGACAGGGGGCTACAATGAGCAGTTCTTC.

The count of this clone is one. The CDR3 region is CASSPTGGHEQYF. Here the CDR3 DNA reads TGTGCCAGCAGTCCAACAGGGGGCCACGAGCAGTACTTC. V is TRBV6-5 and J is TRBJ2-5; 9 bases line up with TRBD1. The J call could be wrong; TRBJ2-7 is a better fit for the DNA end. Germline CDR1 MNHEY, CDR2 SVGAGI. The CDR3 spans 13 residues.

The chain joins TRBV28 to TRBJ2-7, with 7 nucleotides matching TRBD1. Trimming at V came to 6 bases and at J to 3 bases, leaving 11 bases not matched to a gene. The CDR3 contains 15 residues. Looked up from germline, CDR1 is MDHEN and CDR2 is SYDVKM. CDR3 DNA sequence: TGTGCCAGCAGCCGAACAGGGGCCACTTACTACGAGCAGTACTTC. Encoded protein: CASSRTGATYYEQYF. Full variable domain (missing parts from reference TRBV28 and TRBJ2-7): DVKVTQSSRYLVKRTGEKVFLECVQDMDHENMFWYRQDPGLGLRLIYFSYDVKMKEKGDIPEGYSVSREKKERFSLILESASTNQTSMYLCASSRTGATYYEQYFGPGTRLTVT.

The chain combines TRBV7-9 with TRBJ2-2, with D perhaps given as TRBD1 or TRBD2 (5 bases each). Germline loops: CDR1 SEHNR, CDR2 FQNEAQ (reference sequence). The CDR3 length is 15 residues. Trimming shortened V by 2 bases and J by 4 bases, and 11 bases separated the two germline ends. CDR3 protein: CASSLRGAGTGELFF. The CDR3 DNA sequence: TGTGCCAGCAGCTTAAGGGGTGCGGGCACCGGGGAGCTGTTTTTT.

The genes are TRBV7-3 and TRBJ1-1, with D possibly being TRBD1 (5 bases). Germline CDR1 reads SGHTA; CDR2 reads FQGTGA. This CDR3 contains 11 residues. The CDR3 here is CTKKPNGGAFF. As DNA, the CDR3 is TGTACCAAAAAACCAAACGGGGGAGCTTTCTTT.

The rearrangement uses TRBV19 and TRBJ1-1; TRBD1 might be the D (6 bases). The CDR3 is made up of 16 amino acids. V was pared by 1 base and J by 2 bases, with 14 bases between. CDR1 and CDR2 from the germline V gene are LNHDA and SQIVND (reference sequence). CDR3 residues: CASSIVGARGNTEAFF. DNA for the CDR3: TGTGCCAGTAGTATAGTCGGTGCCAGGGGAAACACTGAAGCTTTCTTT.

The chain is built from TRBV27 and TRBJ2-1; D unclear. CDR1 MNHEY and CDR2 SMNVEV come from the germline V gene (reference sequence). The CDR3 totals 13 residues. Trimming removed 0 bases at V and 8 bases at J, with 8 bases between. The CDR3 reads CASSLSGFDEQFF. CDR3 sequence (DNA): TGTGCCAGCAGTTTATCCGGGTTCGATGAGCAGTTCTTC.

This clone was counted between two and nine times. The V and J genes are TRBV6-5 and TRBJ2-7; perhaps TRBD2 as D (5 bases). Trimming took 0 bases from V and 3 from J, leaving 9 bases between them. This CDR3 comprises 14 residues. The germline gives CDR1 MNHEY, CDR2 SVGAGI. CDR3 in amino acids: CASSYSRVSYEQYF. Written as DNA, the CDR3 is TGTGCCAGCAGTTACTCGAGGGTGAGCTACGAGCAGTACTTC.

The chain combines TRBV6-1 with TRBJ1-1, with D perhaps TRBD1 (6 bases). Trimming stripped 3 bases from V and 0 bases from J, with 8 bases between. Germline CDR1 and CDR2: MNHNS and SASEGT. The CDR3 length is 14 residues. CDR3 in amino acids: CASSDRGVNTEAFF. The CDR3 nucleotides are TGTGCCAGCAGTGACAGGGGCGTGAACACTGAAGCTTTCTTT.

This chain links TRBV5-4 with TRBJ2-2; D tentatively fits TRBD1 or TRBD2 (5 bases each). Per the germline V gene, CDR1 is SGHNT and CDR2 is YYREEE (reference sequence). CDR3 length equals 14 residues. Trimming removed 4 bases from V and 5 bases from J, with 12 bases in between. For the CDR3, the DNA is TGTGCCAGCAGCCCGGTGGGGGAAACCGGGGAGCTGTTTTTT. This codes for CASSPVGETGELFF.

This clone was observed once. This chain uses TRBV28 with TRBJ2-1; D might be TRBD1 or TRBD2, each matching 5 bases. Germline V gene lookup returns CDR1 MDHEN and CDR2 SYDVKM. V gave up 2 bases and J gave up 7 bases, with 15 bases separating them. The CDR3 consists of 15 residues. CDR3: CASSLGGVLRNEQFF. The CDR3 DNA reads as TGTGCCAGCAGTTTAGGGGGAGTCCTGAGGAATGAGCAGTTCTTC.

Here the CDR3 reads CASSDHRSGTGVRKSNSPLHF. The CDR3 DNA reads as TGTGCCAGCAGTGACCACAGATCCGGGACAGGGGTTCGTAAGAGTAATTCACCCCTCCACTTT. This chain links TRBV6-4 with TRBJ1-6; TRBD1 matches at 10 bases. CDR3 length: 21 residues. After removal of 2 bases from V and 6 bases from J, the junction contained 19 bases not matched to a gene. CDR1 and CDR2 from the germline V gene are MRHNA and SNTAGT.

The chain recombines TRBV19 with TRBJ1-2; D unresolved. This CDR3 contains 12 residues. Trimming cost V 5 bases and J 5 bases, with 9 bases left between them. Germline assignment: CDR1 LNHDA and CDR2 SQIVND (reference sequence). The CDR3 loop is CASSDPNYGYTF. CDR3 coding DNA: TGTGCCAGTAGTGACCCAAATTATGGCTACACCTTC.

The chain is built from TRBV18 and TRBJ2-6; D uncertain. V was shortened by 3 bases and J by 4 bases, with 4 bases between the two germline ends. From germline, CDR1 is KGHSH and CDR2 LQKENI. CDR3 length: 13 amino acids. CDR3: CASSPGGANVLTF. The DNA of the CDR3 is TGTGCCAGCTCACCCGGAGGGGCCAACGTCCTGACTTTC.

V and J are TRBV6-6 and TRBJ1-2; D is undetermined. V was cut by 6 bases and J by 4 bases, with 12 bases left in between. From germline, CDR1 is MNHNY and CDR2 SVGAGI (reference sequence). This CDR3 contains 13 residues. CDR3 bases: TGTGCCAGCAGCTGGGAGGAACTCTATGGCTACACCTTC. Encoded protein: CASSWEELYGYTF.